A selection of T cell receptor beta chains follows, all from one sample in a study of blood T cell repertoires in COVID-19. Generated by immunoSEQ multiplex PCR, the TCRdb table keeps only in-frame clones and is missing some. The repertoire consists of tens of thousands of clones, with 75% to 90% occurring once and the leading ten covering roughly 12%. Sequenced material: peripheral blood. The source of these receptors is a man in his 70s with active or convalescent COVID-19. Both conserved end residues are part of each CDR3. The D gene is left open where the match is weak. Only part of the rows carry a size: once, few, many, or a class if the clone is expanded.

D: .; J: TRBJ1-5; V: TRBV30; size: .; DNA: TGTGCCTGGAGTGTACAAAGCAATCAGCCCCAGCATTTT; CDR3: CAWSVQSNQPQHF
D: .; J: TRBJ1-2; V: TRBV9; size: once; DNA: TGTGCCAGCAACCCCTACGGGTCCAACTATGGCTACACCTTC; CDR3: CASNPYGSNYGYTF
D: TRBD1; J: TRBJ2-7; V: TRBV3-1/TRBV3-2; size: .; DNA: TGTGCCAGCAGCTCGTACCAATGGGGACAGGTCACCTACGAGCAGTACTTC; CDR3: CASSSYQWGQVTYEQYF
D: .; J: TRBJ1-5; V: TRBV18; size: once; DNA: TGTGCCAGCTCACCTCGGAGCAGGGAGGGTTTGAATCAGCCCCAGCATTTT; CDR3: CASSPRSREGLNQPQHF
D: .; J: TRBJ1-1; V: TRBV7-2; size: .; DNA: TGTGCCAGCAGCTTTAGTGGGGGGTTGAACACTGAAGCTTTCTTT; CDR3: CASSFSGGLNTEAFF
D: TRBD1; J: TRBJ2-2; V: TRBV23-1; size: .; DNA: TGCGCCAGCAGTCATCCCGGGACAGTGGCCCCGAACACCGGGGAGCTGTTTTTT; CDR3: CASSHPGTVAPNTGELFF
D: .; J: TRBJ1-2; V: TRBV5-1; size: .; DNA: TGCGCCAGCAGCTTGGGACAGAACTATGGCTACACCTTC; CDR3: CASSLGQNYGYTF
D: TRBD1; J: TRBJ1-3; V: TRBV5-1; size: .; DNA: TGCGCCAGCAGCACAGGACAGGGCCTATACGGAAACACCATATATTTT; CDR3: CASSTGQGLYGNTIYF
D: .; J: TRBJ2-2; V: TRBV7-3; size: once; DNA: TGTGCCAGCAGCCCAGACCCAGGGGTATACACCGGGGAGCTGTTTTTT; CDR3: CASSPDPGVYTGELFF
D: .; J: TRBJ2-7; V: TRBV9; size: .; DNA: TGTGCCAGCAGCTTCCCGGCGCGGGAGCAGTACTTC; CDR3: CASSFPAREQYF
D: TRBD1; J: TRBJ1-3; V: TRBV4-2; size: .; DNA: TGTGCCAGCAGCCAAGATTTCGGCAGGGGGCTTGGAAACACCATATATTTT; CDR3: CASSQDFGRGLGNTIYF
D: TRBD2; J: TRBJ2-5; V: TRBV7-2; size: .; DNA: TGTGCCAGCAGCCCGACTAGCGGGGGGGCGGGAAAAGAGACCCAGTACTTC; CDR3: CASSPTSGGAGKETQYF
D: TRBD2; J: TRBJ2-7; V: TRBV6-6; size: .; DNA: TGTGCCAGCAGTTCCTACGATATAGGACTAGCGGGTGTTGGGTACTTC; CDR3: CASSSYDIGLAGVGYF
D: TRBD2; J: TRBJ2-5; V: TRBV5-8; size: .; DNA: TGTGCCAGCAGCTTGGGCCAAGCGGGGGGGCAGGAGACCCAGTACTTC; CDR3: CASSLGQAGGQETQYF
D: .; J: TRBJ1-5; V: TRBV15; size: .; DNA: TGTGCCACCAGCAGAGATAAAGTGGGGAGGTTCGGCAATCAGCCCCAGCATTTT; CDR3: CATSRDKVGRFGNQPQHF
D: TRBD1; J: TRBJ1-2; V: TRBV7-8; size: .; DNA: TGTGCCAGCAGCTTACCGGGACAGGGGGCTCATAACTATGGCTACACCTTC; CDR3: CASSLPGQGAHNYGYTF
D: TRBD1; J: TRBJ1-5; V: TRBV29-1; size: .; DNA: TGCAGCGTCCGGGACAGTCCCAATCAGCCCCAGCATTTT; CDR3: CSVRDSPNQPQHF
D: .; J: TRBJ2-5; V: TRBV30; size: .; DNA: TGTGCCTGGCAAAAATTAACGGGAGAGACCCAGTACTTC; CDR3: CAWQKLTGETQYF
D: .; J: TRBJ2-3; V: TRBV19; size: .; DNA: TGTGCCAGTAGTGCAACGAGATTAGCGGTCACAGATACGCAGTATTTT; CDR3: CASSATRLAVTDTQYF
D: .; J: TRBJ1-5; V: TRBV7-9; size: .; DNA: TGTGCCAGCAGCTCCGGGAGGCAGCCCCAGCATTTT; CDR3: CASSSGRQPQHF
D: .; J: TRBJ2-7; V: TRBV19; size: once; DNA: TGTGCCAGTAGTAAAAGCCTGAGTTACTACGAGCAGTACTTC; CDR3: CASSKSLSYYEQYF
D: TRBD2; J: TRBJ2-5; V: TRBV29-1; size: .; DNA: TGCAGCCTTCAATCCGGGACTAGCCCTTGGGAGACCCAGTACTTC; CDR3: CSLQSGTSPWETQYF
D: TRBD1; J: TRBJ2-7; V: TRBV13; size: .; DNA: TGTGCCAGCAGCCCAAGGACAGGGTTACACTACGAGCAGTACTTC; CDR3: CASSPRTGLHYEQYF
D: .; J: TRBJ2-2; V: TRBV7-9; size: .; DNA: TGTGCCAGCAGCCCCTTTCTGGCAGGCGGGGAGCTGTTTTTT; CDR3: CASSPFLAGGELFF
D: .; J: TRBJ1-6; V: TRBV5-1; size: .; DNA: TGCGCCAGCAGCCGAGAGGGGGATAATTCACCCCTCCACTTT; CDR3: CASSREGDNSPLHF
D: TRBD1; J: TRBJ2-2; V: TRBV7-9; size: .; DNA: TGTGCCAGCAGTGGACAGGGGGTTTCGAACACCGGGGAGCTGTTTTTT; CDR3: CASSGQGVSNTGELFF
D: TRBD1; J: TRBJ1-3; V: TRBV4-1; size: .; DNA: TGCGCCAGCAGCCACCCCCCTCCGGGACAGACTGGAAACACCATATATTTT; CDR3: CASSHPPPGQTGNTIYF
D: .; J: TRBJ2-5; V: TRBV6-4; size: .; DNA: TGTGCCAGCAGTCTCAACTATGGAGAGACCCAGTACTTC; CDR3: CASSLNYGETQYF
D: TRBD2; J: TRBJ2-5; V: TRBV9; size: .; DNA: TGTGCCAGCAGCGTAGGTTGGTCGGGGGGGCATGAGACCCAGTACTTC; CDR3: CASSVGWSGGHETQYF
D: .; J: TRBJ1-5; V: TRBV20-1; size: .; DNA: TGCAGTGCTAGTTCGGGGGGCAATCAGCCCCAGCATTTT; CDR3: CSASSGGNQPQHF
D: TRBD1; J: TRBJ1-6; V: TRBV9; size: .; DNA: TGTGCCAGCAGCGCCGGGACAGTCTATAATTCACCCCTCCACTTT; CDR3: CASSAGTVYNSPLHF
D: .; J: TRBJ1-1; V: TRBV6-2/TRBV6-3; size: .; DNA: TGTGCCAGCAGTTACGGGTCTTGGGGCCAAGCTTTCTTT; CDR3: CASSYGSWGQAFF
D: TRBD1; J: TRBJ1-4; V: TRBV3-1/TRBV3-2; size: .; DNA: TGTGCCAGCAGCCAGGAAGTAGGGACAGGCTCTGAAAAACTGTTTTTT; CDR3: CASSQEVGTGSEKLFF
D: TRBD1; J: TRBJ1-2; V: TRBV5-6; size: .; DNA: TGTGCCAGCAGCTTGTCATATGTCGGACAGGTCTATGGCTACACCTTC; CDR3: CASSLSYVGQVYGYTF
D: TRBD1; J: TRBJ2-3; V: TRBV29-1; size: few; DNA: TGCAGCGTCTCAACAGGGGTCAAGAGGTATTTT; CDR3: CSVSTGVKRYF
D: .; J: TRBJ2-3; V: TRBV6-2/TRBV6-3; size: .; DNA: TGTGCCAGCAGTTACTCCCGCGGATTCCTCACAGATACGCAGTATTTT; CDR3: CASSYSRGFLTDTQYF
D: TRBD1; J: TRBJ1-3; V: TRBV25-1; size: .; DNA: TGTGCCAGCAGTGTGGGGACAGGGGTGGGAAACACCATATATTTT; CDR3: CASSVGTGVGNTIYF
D: TRBD1; J: TRBJ1-4; V: TRBV2; size: once; DNA: TGTGCCAGCAGTGAATTGACAGGGGGTGAGGAAAAACTGTTTTTT; CDR3: CASSELTGGEEKLFF
D: .; J: TRBJ1-2; V: TRBV9; size: .; DNA: TGTGCCAGCAGCGCCCAATATGGCTACACCTTC; CDR3: CASSAQYGYTF
D: TRBD1; J: TRBJ2-7; V: TRBV11-2; size: .; DNA: TGTGCCAGCAGCTTAGTCGGGACAGGGCACGAGCAGTACTTC; CDR3: CASSLVGTGHEQYF
D: .; J: TRBJ1-3; V: TRBV18; size: .; DNA: TGTGCCAGCTCACCAGCCCCACAAAGCTCTGGAAACACCATATATTTT; CDR3: CASSPAPQSSGNTIYF
D: TRBD1; J: TRBJ1-2; V: TRBV3-1/TRBV3-2; size: .; DNA: TGTGCCAGCAGCCTAGTCGGGACAGGGTATAGCTATGGCTACACCTTC; CDR3: CASSLVGTGYSYGYTF
D: .; J: TRBJ2-1; V: TRBV29-1; size: .; DNA: TGCAGCGTCGCACAGGCCACAGGGTCCTACAATGAGCAGTTCTTC; CDR3: CSVAQATGSYNEQFF
D: .; J: TRBJ2-7; V: TRBV3-1/TRBV3-2; size: few; DNA: TGTGCCAGCAGACAGGAGACGGAGCAGTACTTC; CDR3: CASRQETEQYF
D: .; J: TRBJ1-2; V: TRBV19; size: .; DNA: TGTGCCAGTAGTGTTTGGAGCGGACATGGCTACACCTTC; CDR3: CASSVWSGHGYTF
D: TRBD2; J: TRBJ2-1; V: TRBV7-2; size: once; DNA: TGTGCCAGCAGCTTGCGGCGGGGGACGGATGAGCAGTTCTTC; CDR3: CASSLRRGTDEQFF
D: .; J: TRBJ2-1; V: TRBV10-3; size: .; DNA: TGTGCCATCAGTGAGGTAACGGGGGTGCCCTACAATGAGCAGTTCTTC; CDR3: CAISEVTGVPYNEQFF
D: .; J: TRBJ2-7; V: TRBV5-1; size: few; DNA: TGCGCCAGCAGCTTGGAAGGGGTGAGCTCCTACGAGCAGTACTTC; CDR3: CASSLEGVSSYEQYF
D: .; J: TRBJ2-7; V: TRBV19; size: .; DNA: TGTGCCAGCGCGCTAGGGGACTCCTACGAGCAGTACTTC; CDR3: CASALGDSYEQYF
D: .; J: TRBJ1-2; V: TRBV28; size: .; DNA: TGTGCCAGCAGTTTAGAGGGTGAGAGAGGCTACACCTTC; CDR3: CASSLEGERGYTF
D: .; J: TRBJ2-7; V: TRBV3-1/TRBV3-2; size: .; DNA: TGTGCCAGCAGCCATGCCCTCGGGGGTCCCTACGAGCAGTACTTC; CDR3: CASSHALGGPYEQYF
D: .; J: TRBJ2-2; V: TRBV19; size: .; DNA: TGTGCCAGTAGGCCTGGACAGAGCACCGGGGAGCTGTTTTTT; CDR3: CASRPGQSTGELFF
D: TRBD1; J: TRBJ2-6; V: TRBV18; size: .; DNA: TGTGCCAGCTCACGACAGACGACAGGGCCCGGGGCCAACGTCCTGACTTTC; CDR3: CASSRQTTGPGANVLTF
D: .; J: TRBJ1-1; V: TRBV6-5; size: .; DNA: TGTGCCAGCCTCAGGTTCCTGAACACTGAAGCTTTCTTT; CDR3: CASLRFLNTEAFF
D: TRBD1; J: TRBJ1-5; V: TRBV27; size: .; DNA: TGTGCCAGCAGTTTATCGGGACAGGGTTTTAACCAGCCCCAGCATTTT; CDR3: CASSLSGQGFNQPQHF
D: .; J: TRBJ2-7; V: TRBV19; size: .; DNA: TGTGCCAGTAGTATACAGGTTTACTACGAGCAGTACTTC; CDR3: CASSIQVYYEQYF
D: TRBD1; J: TRBJ1-2; V: TRBV9; size: .; DNA: TGTGCCAGCAGCCCACGGGCCGGGACAGCTTTTAACTATGGCTACACCTTC; CDR3: CASSPRAGTAFNYGYTF
D: .; J: TRBJ1-2; V: TRBV7-2; size: .; DNA: TGTGCCAGCAGCTTAATCGGCGGCCTCTATGGCTACACCTTC; CDR3: CASSLIGGLYGYTF
D: TRBD2; J: TRBJ2-1; V: TRBV2; size: once; DNA: TGTGCCAGCATCTCACTAGCGGGGCTAAACAATGAGCAGTTCTTC; CDR3: CASISLAGLNNEQFF
D: .; J: TRBJ2-7; V: TRBV5-1; size: .; DNA: TGCGCCAGCAGCTTGTTCCAGGGAGGCTACGAGCAGTACTTC; CDR3: CASSLFQGGYEQYF